The rows below give T cell receptor beta chains drawn from one sample of a study of Graves' ophthalmopathy and Graves' hyperthyroidism. One entry per CDR3 protein, called by TCRdb with MiXCR from the multiplex PCR reads. The sample carries 350,000 to 400,000 distinct CDR3 sequences, around 17% recorded once. Sequenced: peripheral blood. The receptor source for this set is a woman under 30 with Graves' ophthalmopathy. The CDR3 runs from the conserved cysteine through the conserved F or W. The order of the fields is CDR3 length, clone size, J gene, V gene, CDR3 protein. Some rows have no size entry. The others give once, few or many, or a class for an expanded clone.

len: 11
abundance: many
j_gene: TRBJ1-2
v_gene: TRBV29-1
CDR3aa: CSALGPSGYTF

len: 12
abundance: many
j_gene: TRBJ2-7
v_gene: TRBV20-1
CDR3aa: CSALPGSNEQYF

len: 17
abundance: -
j_gene: TRBJ2-5
v_gene: TRBV4-1
CDR3aa: CASSQAGLAGGGETQYF

len: 17
abundance: many
j_gene: TRBJ2-5
v_gene: TRBV9
CDR3aa: CASSVATTGGRQETQYF

len: 18
abundance: many
j_gene: TRBJ1-6
v_gene: TRBV4-1
CDR3aa: CASSQDPTGPTGRSPLHF

len: 15
abundance: many
j_gene: TRBJ2-7
v_gene: TRBV4-3
CDR3aa: CASSPEDKSSYEQYF

len: 16
abundance: many
j_gene: TRBJ1-1
v_gene: TRBV7-6
CDR3aa: CASSLLPPGRGTEAFF

len: 11
abundance: many
j_gene: TRBJ2-7
v_gene: TRBV6-5
CDR3aa: CATRLTYEQYF

len: 14
abundance: many
j_gene: TRBJ1-2
v_gene: TRBV11-2
CDR3aa: CASRQSGTAYGYTF

len: 13
abundance: many
j_gene: TRBJ2-2
v_gene: TRBV6-2/TRBV6-3
CDR3aa: CASSRQDTGELFF

len: 12
abundance: -
j_gene: TRBJ1-3
v_gene: TRBV28
CDR3aa: CASYRTGNTIYF

len: 14
abundance: many
j_gene: TRBJ2-7
v_gene: TRBV5-6
CDR3aa: CASTPGTVTYEQYF

len: 14
abundance: once
j_gene: TRBJ2-5
v_gene: TRBV7-3
CDR3aa: CASSPSGGWETQYF

len: 19
abundance: many
j_gene: TRBJ2-2
v_gene: TRBV19
CDR3aa: CASIPHGTGLDANTGELFF

len: 14
abundance: many
j_gene: TRBJ2-7
v_gene: TRBV20-1
CDR3aa: CSARVAGTSYEQYF

len: 12
abundance: -
j_gene: TRBJ2-4
v_gene: TRBV7-2
CDR3aa: CASSLAGGIQYF

len: 14
abundance: many
j_gene: TRBJ2-7
v_gene: TRBV6-5
CDR3aa: CASSGTPRFYEQYF

len: 15
abundance: many
j_gene: TRBJ1-5
v_gene: TRBV28
CDR3aa: CASSWGGIGDQPQHF

len: 15
abundance: few
j_gene: TRBJ2-5
v_gene: TRBV11-2
CDR3aa: CASSSLGRGQETQYF

len: 19
abundance: many
j_gene: TRBJ2-7
v_gene: TRBV2
CDR3aa: CASSTPGTATRYFRYEQYF

len: 13
abundance: many
j_gene: TRBJ2-7
v_gene: TRBV12-3/TRBV12-4
CDR3aa: CASSLRRAAEQYF

len: 14
abundance: -
j_gene: TRBJ2-5
v_gene: TRBV15
CDR3aa: CATRKRGGSETQYF

len: 13
abundance: many
j_gene: TRBJ2-5
v_gene: TRBV27
CDR3aa: CASSPTVEWTQYF

len: 13
abundance: many
j_gene: TRBJ2-7
v_gene: TRBV28
CDR3aa: CASSLDGQGRAYF

len: 16
abundance: few
j_gene: TRBJ1-1
v_gene: TRBV5-1
CDR3aa: CASIATSGTGITEAFF

len: 15
abundance: many
j_gene: TRBJ1-6
v_gene: TRBV2
CDR3aa: CASSEGGTWDSPLHF

len: 9
abundance: -
j_gene: TRBJ2-7
v_gene: TRBV18
CDR3aa: CASSPLQYF

len: 14
abundance: many
j_gene: TRBJ2-2
v_gene: TRBV7-2
CDR3aa: CASSLRQRHGELFF

len: 15
abundance: many
j_gene: TRBJ2-5
v_gene: TRBV5-5
CDR3aa: CASSSISDGTGTQYF

len: 15
abundance: -
j_gene: TRBJ2-7
v_gene: TRBV6-5
CDR3aa: CASSYRSRGSYEQYF

len: 16
abundance: many
j_gene: TRBJ2-7
v_gene: TRBV7-2
CDR3aa: CASSFTGTSGLRGQYF

len: 14
abundance: many
j_gene: TRBJ2-7
v_gene: TRBV30
CDR3aa: CAWRSELKSYEQYF

len: 13
abundance: many
j_gene: TRBJ1-1
v_gene: TRBV12-3/TRBV12-4
CDR3aa: CASSFVQRTEAFF

len: 14
abundance: -
j_gene: TRBJ2-7
v_gene: TRBV28
CDR3aa: CASSRIRDLYEQYF

len: 15
abundance: -
j_gene: TRBJ2-7
v_gene: TRBV7-2
CDR3aa: CASSTRLGRTYEQYF

len: 17
abundance: many
j_gene: TRBJ2-7
v_gene: TRBV6-2/TRBV6-3
CDR3aa: CASSPRDRGPWGYEQYF

len: 15
abundance: many
j_gene: TRBJ1-5
v_gene: TRBV6-1
CDR3aa: CASSSAFMGDQPQHF

len: 14
abundance: many
j_gene: TRBJ1-5
v_gene: TRBV6-2/TRBV6-3
CDR3aa: CASRRTEGGQPQHF

len: 16
abundance: many
j_gene: TRBJ2-2
v_gene: TRBV4-2
CDR3aa: CASSQRTGGIAGELFF

len: 14
abundance: many
j_gene: TRBJ2-7
v_gene: TRBV29-1
CDR3aa: CSARSADRGVEQYF

len: 16
abundance: -
j_gene: TRBJ2-7
v_gene: TRBV28
CDR3aa: CASSLSHSGRAYEQYF

len: 12
abundance: -
j_gene: TRBJ1-2
v_gene: TRBV6-2/TRBV6-3
CDR3aa: CASSPGQGSYTF

len: 14
abundance: many
j_gene: TRBJ1-5
v_gene: TRBV20-1
CDR3aa: CSALPVGGLQPQHF